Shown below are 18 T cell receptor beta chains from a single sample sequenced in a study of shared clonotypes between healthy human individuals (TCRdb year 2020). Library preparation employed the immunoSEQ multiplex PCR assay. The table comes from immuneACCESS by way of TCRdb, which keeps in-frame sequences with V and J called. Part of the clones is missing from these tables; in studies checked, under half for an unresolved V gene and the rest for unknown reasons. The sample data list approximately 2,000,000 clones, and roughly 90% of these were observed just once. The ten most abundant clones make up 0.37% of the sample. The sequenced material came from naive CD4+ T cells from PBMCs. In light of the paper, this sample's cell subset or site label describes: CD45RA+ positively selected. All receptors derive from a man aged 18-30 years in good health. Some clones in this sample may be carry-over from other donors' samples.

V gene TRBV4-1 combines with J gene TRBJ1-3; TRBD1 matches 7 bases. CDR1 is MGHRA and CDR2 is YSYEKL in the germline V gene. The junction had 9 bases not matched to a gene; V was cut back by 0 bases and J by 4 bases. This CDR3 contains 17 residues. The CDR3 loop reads CASSQDSVRGPGNTIYF. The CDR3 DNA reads TGCGCCAGCAGCCAAGATTCTGTTAGGGGGCCGGGAAACACCATATATTTT.

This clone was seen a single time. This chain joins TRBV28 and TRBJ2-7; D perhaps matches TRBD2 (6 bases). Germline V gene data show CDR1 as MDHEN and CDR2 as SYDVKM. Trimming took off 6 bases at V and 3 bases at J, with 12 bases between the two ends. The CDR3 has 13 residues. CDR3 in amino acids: CASSRLTSYEQYF. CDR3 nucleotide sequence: TGTGCCAGCAGCCGATTGACTAGCTACGAGCAGTACTTC. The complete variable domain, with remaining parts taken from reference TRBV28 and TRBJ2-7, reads DVKVTQSSRYLVKRTGEKVFLECVQDMDHENMFWYRQDPGLGLRLIYFSYDVKMKEKGDIPEGYSVSREKKERFSLILESASTNQTSMYLCASSRLTSYEQYFGPGTRLTVT.

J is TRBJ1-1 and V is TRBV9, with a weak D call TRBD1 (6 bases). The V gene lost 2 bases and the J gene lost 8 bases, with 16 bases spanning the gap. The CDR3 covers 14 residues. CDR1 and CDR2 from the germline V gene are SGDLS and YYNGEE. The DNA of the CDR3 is TGTGCCAGCAGCGTGCGGGACACCCCGTGGGAAGCTTTCTTT. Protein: CASSVRDTPWEAFF.

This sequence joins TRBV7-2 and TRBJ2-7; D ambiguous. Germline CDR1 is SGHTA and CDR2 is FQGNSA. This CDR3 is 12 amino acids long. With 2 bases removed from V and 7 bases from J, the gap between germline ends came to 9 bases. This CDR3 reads CASSLSPGEQYF. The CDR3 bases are TGTGCCAGCAGCTTATCTCCTGGAGAGCAGTACTTC.

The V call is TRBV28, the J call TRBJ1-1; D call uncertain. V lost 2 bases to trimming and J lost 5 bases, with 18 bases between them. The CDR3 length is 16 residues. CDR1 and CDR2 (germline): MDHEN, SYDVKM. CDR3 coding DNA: TGTGCCAGCAGTTTAGGACCGCCATCGTTCGGGACTGAAGCTTTCTTT. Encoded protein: CASSLGPPSFGTEAFF.

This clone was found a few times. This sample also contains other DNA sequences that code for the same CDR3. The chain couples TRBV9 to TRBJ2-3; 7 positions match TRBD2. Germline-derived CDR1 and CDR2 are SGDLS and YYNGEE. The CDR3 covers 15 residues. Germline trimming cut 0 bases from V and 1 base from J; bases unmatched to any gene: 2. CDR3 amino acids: CASSVAGGRTDTQYF. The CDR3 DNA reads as TGTGCCAGCAGCGTAGCGGGAGGCCGCACAGATACGCAGTATTTT. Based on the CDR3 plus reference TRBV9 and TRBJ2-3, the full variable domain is DSGVTQTPKHLITATGQRVTLRCSPRSGDLSVYWYQQSLDQGLQFLIQYYNGEERAKGNILERFSAQQFPDLHSELNLSSLELGDSALYFCASSVAGGRTDTQYFGPGTRLTVL.

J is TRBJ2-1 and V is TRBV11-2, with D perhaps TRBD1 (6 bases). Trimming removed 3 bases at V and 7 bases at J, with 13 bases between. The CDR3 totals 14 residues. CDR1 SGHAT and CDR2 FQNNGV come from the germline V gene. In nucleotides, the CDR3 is TGTGCCAGCAGCTTTCGGCTCGACAGGAATGAGCAGTTCTTC. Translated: CASSFRLDRNEQFF.

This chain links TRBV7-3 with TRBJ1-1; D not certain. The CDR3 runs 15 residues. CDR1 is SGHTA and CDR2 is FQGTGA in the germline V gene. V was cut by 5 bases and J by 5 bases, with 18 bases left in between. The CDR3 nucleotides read TGTGCCAGCAGCCCCGGCCCCTCTTTGGGTACTGAAGCTTTCTTT. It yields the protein CASSPGPSLGTEAFF.

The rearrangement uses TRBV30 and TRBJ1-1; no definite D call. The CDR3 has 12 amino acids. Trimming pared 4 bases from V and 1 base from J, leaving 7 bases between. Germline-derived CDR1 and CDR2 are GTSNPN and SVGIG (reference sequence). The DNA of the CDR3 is TGTGCCTGGACACGCCAGAACACTGAAGCTTTCTTT. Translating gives CAWTRQNTEAFF.

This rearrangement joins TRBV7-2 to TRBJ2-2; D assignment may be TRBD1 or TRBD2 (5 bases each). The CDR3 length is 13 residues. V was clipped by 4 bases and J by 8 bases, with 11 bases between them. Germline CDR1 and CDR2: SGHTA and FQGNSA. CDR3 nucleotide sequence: TGTGCCAGCAGCTCCGGCTGGGGGGGGGAGCTGTTTTTT. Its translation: CASSSGWGGELFF.

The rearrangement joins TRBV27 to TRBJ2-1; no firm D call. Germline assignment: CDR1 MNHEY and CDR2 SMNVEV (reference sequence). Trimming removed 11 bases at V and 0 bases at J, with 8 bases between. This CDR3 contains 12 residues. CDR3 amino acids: CAVLSSYNEQFF. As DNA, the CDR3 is TGTGCCGTGCTAAGCTCCTACAATGAGCAGTTCTTC.

The CDR3 loop is CASSGADSTDTQYF. The CDR3 DNA reads TGTGCCAGTAGTGGGGCGGATAGCACAGATACGCAGTATTTT. The chain carries TRBV19 and TRBJ2-3, with D possibly matching TRBD1 (5 bases). Trimming left V 5 bases short and J 0 bases short, with 9 bases between. This CDR3 spans 14 amino acids. Germline values: CDR1 LNHDA, CDR2 SQIVND (reference sequence).

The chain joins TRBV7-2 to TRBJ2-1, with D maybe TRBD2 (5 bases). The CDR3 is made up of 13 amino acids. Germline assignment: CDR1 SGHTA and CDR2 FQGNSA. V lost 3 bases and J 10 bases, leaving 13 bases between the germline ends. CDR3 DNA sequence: TGTGCCAGCAGCTTTGGACTGGACCTAGAGCAGTTCTTC. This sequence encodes CASSFGLDLEQFF. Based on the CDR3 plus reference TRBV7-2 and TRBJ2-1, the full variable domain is GAGVSQSPSNKVTEKGKDVELRCDPISGHTALYWYRQSLGQGLEFLIYFQGNSAPDKSGLPSDRFSAERTGGSVSTLTIQRTQQEDSAVYLCASSFGLDLEQFFGPGTRLTVL.

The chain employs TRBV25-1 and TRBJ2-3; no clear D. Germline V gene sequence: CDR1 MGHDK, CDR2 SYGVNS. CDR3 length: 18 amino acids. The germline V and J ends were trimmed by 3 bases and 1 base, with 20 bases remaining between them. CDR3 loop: CASSDRARSTRRTDTQYF. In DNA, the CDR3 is TGTGCCAGCAGTGACCGGGCGCGGAGCACGAGGCGCACAGATACGCAGTATTTT.

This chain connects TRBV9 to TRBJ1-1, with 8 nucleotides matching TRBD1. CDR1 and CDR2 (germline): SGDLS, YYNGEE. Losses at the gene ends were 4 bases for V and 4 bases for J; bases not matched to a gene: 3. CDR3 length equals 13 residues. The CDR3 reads CASSSGQGTEAFF. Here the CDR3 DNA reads TGTGCCAGCAGCTCCGGACAGGGCACTGAAGCTTTCTTT. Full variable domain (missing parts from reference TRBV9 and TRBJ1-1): DSGVTQTPKHLITATGQRVTLRCSPRSGDLSVYWYQQSLDQGLQFLIQYYNGEERAKGNILERFSAQQFPDLHSELNLSSLELGDSALYFCASSSGQGTEAFFGQGTRLTVV.

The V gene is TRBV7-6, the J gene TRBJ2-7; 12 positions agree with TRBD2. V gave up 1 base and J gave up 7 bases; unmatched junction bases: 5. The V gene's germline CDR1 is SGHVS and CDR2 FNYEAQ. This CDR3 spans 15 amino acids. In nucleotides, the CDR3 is TGTGCCAGCAGCTTAGGACTAGCGGGAGCGGGGGAGCAGTACTTC. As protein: CASSLGLAGAGEQYF.

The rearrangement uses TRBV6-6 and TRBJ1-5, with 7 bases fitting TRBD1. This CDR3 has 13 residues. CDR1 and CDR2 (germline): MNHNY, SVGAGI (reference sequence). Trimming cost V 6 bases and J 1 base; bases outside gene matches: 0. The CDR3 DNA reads TGTGCCAGCAGGGGACAGAGCAATCAGCCCCAGCATTTT. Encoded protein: CASRGQSNQPQHF.

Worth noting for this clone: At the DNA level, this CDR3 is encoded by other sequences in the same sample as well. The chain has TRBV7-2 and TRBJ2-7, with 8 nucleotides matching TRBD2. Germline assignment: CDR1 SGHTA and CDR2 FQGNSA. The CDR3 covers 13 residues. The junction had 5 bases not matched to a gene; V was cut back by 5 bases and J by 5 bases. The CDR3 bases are TGTGCCAGCAGCCGCCGGGGGGGCCACGAGCAGTACTTC. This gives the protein CASSRRGGHEQYF.